A selection of T cell receptor beta chains follows, all from one sample in a study of shared clonotypes between healthy human individuals. Measured with immunoSEQ multiplex PCR; TCRdb has only the in-frame clones, and not every one. The data show 2 million to 2.5 million clones, with 95% seen just once and roughly 0.13% held by the top ten. Sequenced sample: naive CD4+ T cells sorted from blood. Source of these receptors: a man aged 18 to 35 in good health. The CDR3 runs from the conserved cysteine through the conserved F or W. Each record gives: J gene, V gene, CDR3 protein.

TRBJ2-4 | TRBV30 | CAWRGGSGRNIQYF
TRBJ2-3 | TRBV10-1 | CASSTGVITDTQYF
TRBJ2-1 | TRBV9 | CASSVVGLAGGREQFF
TRBJ2-1 | TRBV18 | CASSPPVGGNEQFF
TRBJ1-5 | TRBV4-1 | CASSQNRVDQPQHF
TRBJ2-3 | TRBV2 | CASYGQGGTDTQYF
TRBJ2-5 | TRBV30 | CAWTYDQAGVRETQYF
TRBJ2-1 | TRBV6-1 | CASRRTSGRYNEQFF
TRBJ2-3 | TRBV5-1 | CASSTRLAGGGADTQYF
TRBJ2-7 | TRBV29-1 | CSTGSLSSYEQYF
TRBJ2-5 | TRBV4-1 | CASSKVVVLETQYF
TRBJ2-7 | TRBV5-1 | CASSDRVGYEQYF
TRBJ1-3 | TRBV9 | CASSVSRDRENTIYF
TRBJ1-1 | TRBV10-1 | CASTEQGTPGTEAFF
TRBJ2-2 | TRBV6-6 | CASSVGGLNTGELFF
TRBJ2-1 | TRBV19 | CASSMWSNEQFF
TRBJ2-7 | TRBV25-1 | CASSESGEVRF
TRBJ2-7 | TRBV30 | CAWSLTSADSYEQYF
TRBJ2-1 | TRBV10-1 | CASSGGGGSGSGNEQFF
TRBJ2-1 | TRBV7-9 | CASSSDSHNEQFF
TRBJ2-7 | TRBV30 | CAWTGQSYEQYF
TRBJ2-3 | TRBV7-2 | CASRQGTDTQYF
TRBJ2-6 | TRBV30 | CAWTYSGANVLTF
TRBJ1-1 | TRBV6-5 | CASSYDRMNTEAFF
TRBJ1-2 | TRBV6-5 | CASRIGGAVYGYTF
TRBJ2-7 | TRBV11-2 | CASSHSYEQYF
TRBJ1-1 | TRBV6-1 | CASSPRGFSNTEAFF
TRBJ1-6 | TRBV30 | CAWDRENSPLHF